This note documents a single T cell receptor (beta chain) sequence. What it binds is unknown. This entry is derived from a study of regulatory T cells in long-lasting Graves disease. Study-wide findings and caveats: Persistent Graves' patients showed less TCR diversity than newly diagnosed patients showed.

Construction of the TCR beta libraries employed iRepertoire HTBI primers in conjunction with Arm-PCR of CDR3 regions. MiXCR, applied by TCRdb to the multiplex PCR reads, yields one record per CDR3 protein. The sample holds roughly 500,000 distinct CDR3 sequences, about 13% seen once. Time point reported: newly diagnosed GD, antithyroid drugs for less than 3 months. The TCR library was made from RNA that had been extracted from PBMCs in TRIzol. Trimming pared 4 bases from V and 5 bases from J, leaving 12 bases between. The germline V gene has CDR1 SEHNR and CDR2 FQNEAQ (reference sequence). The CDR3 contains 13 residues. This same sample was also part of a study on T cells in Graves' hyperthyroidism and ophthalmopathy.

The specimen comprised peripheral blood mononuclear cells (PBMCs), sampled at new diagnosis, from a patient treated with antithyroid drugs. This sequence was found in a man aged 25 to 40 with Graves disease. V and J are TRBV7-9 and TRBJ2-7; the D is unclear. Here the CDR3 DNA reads TGTGCCAGCAGCTCCTCATGGCCAGACGAGCAGTACTTC. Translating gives CASSSSWPDEQYF.